This T cell receptor beta chain was profiled in a study of memory CD4+ T cells and cytomegalovirus serostatus. Single viable CD3+CD4+CD8-CD45RO+ cells were sorted as the memory CD4+ T cells. Measured with immunoSEQ multiplex PCR; TCRdb has only the in-frame clones, and not every one. This table holds some 87,000 clones, 80% found once. Per the germline V gene, CDR1 is LNHDA and CDR2 is SQIVND (reference sequence). The CDR3 totals 15 residues. V was trimmed by 4 bases and J by 2 bases, leaving 12 bases between them. The receptor was isolated from an adult in good health and CMV-seropositive. This chain connects TRBV19 to TRBJ1-5; D is unresolved. Sequencing was done on a sample of memory CD4+ T cells from blood. The CDR3 sequence is CASSTFQVGNQPQHF. DNA of the CDR3: TGTGCCAGTAGTACCTTCCAGGTCGGCAATCAGCCCCAGCATTTT. Drawing the rest from reference TRBV19 and TRBJ1-5, the complete variable domain is DGGITQSPKYLFRKEGQNVTLSCEQNLNHDAMYWYRQDPGQGLRLIYYSQIVNDFQKGDIAEGYSVSREKKESFPLTVTSAQKNPTAFYLCASSTFQVGNQPQHFGDGTRLSIL.